These 31 T cell receptor beta chains originate from one sample sequenced in a study of blood T cell repertoires in COVID-19. Clones were read by immunoSEQ multiplex PCR, and TCRdb kept only the in-frame ones, dropping some. Here the sample spans tens of thousands of clones, around 90% being singletons. Sample: peripheral blood. These receptors came from an elderly woman with acute or convalescent COVID-19.

The rearrangement uses TRBV5-1 and TRBJ2-5; D might be TRBD2 (5 bases). Germline V gene sequence: CDR1 SGHRS, CDR2 YFSETQ. Trimming left V 3 bases short and J 3 bases short, with 15 bases between. This CDR3 region has 15 residues. The CDR3 bases are TGCGCCAGCAGCTCCTGGGTGAGGGCGGAAGAGACCCAGTACTTC. It yields the protein CASSSWVRAEETQYF.

J is TRBJ1-4 and V is TRBV7-8; 8 bases are shared with TRBD1. CDR3 size: 15 residues. In germline, CDR1 is SGHVS, CDR2 FQNEAQ. J gave up 8 bases and V 1 base, and 6 bases lay outside the gene matches. DNA of the CDR3: TGTGCCAGCAGCTTAGGTGGACAGGGAGGAGAAAAACTGTTTTTT. Protein product: CASSLGGQGGEKLFF.

The gene calls are TRBV30 and TRBJ1-4; a weak D match, TRBD1 (5 bases). V lost 2 bases, J lost 7 bases, and 11 bases lay in between. Germline lookup yields CDR1 GTSNPN and CDR2 SVGIG (reference sequence). This CDR3 is 13 amino acids long. As DNA, the CDR3 is TGTGCCTGGAGTTTAGGGGCGCGTGAAAAACTGTTTTTT. Translation gives CAWSLGAREKLFF.

The chain has TRBV2 and TRBJ1-5; 8 bases are shared with TRBD1. The CDR3 length is 12 residues. Germline CDR1 and CDR2: SNHLY and FYNNEI. The ends lost 8 bases at V and 6 bases at J; junction bases unmatched: 3. The CDR3 DNA sequence: TGTGCCAGCCAGGGGGCAAGTCAGCCCCAGCATTTT. Its translation is CASQGASQPQHF.

J is TRBJ1-3 and V is TRBV7-9, with 8 positions matching TRBD1. CDR1 is SEHNR, CDR2 FQNEAQ, per germline (reference sequence). J lost 0 bases, V lost 4 bases, and 5 bases had no gene match. The CDR3 consists of 16 residues. The CDR3 region is CASSSRTGSSGNTIYF. The DNA of the CDR3 is TGTGCCAGCAGCTCGAGGACAGGGAGCTCTGGAAACACCATATATTTT.

CDR3 residues: CASSLDSRDGYTF. The DNA for the CDR3 is TGTGCCAGCAGCTTAGATAGCAGGGATGGCTACACCTTC. The chain combines TRBV11-2 with TRBJ1-2; D is perhaps TRBD1 (5 bases). From germline, CDR1 is SGHAT and CDR2 FQNNGV. V lost 0 bases, J lost 6 bases, and 8 bases lay in between. This CDR3 has 13 residues.

This chain uses TRBV7-6 with TRBJ1-5; D gene unclear. Trimming removed 2 bases at V and 6 bases at J, with 5 bases between. The CDR3 is 12 amino acids. The germline CDR1 and CDR2 sequences are SGHVS and FNYEAQ. The CDR3 here is CASSLFRQPQHF. CDR3 in DNA: TGTGCCAGCAGCTTATTTCGTCAGCCCCAGCATTTT.

This clone has just one count. The rearrangement links TRBV2 to TRBJ1-1, with TRBD1 as a possible D gene (6 bases). Germline V gene data show CDR1 as SNHLY and CDR2 as FYNNEI. Trimming stripped 6 bases from V and 1 base from J, with 9 bases between. CDR3 length: 13 residues. The CDR3 loop is CASSQGSNTEAFF. The CDR3 DNA is TGTGCCAGCAGCCAGGGGTCGAACACTGAAGCTTTCTTT.

In DNA, the CDR3 is TGTGCCAGCAGCTTAAAGCAGGGGGCGGACTATGGCTACACCTTC. It translates to CASSLKQGADYGYTF. The chain has TRBV7-9 and TRBJ1-2; 8 bases line up with TRBD1. CDR3 length equals 15 residues. The germline CDR1 and CDR2 sequences are SEHNR and FQNEAQ (reference sequence). Trimming cost V 2 bases and J 3 bases; bases outside gene matches: 5.

This chain links TRBV4-1 with TRBJ2-7, with D possibly TRBD1 on 6 matching bases. This CDR3 spans 15 amino acids. Trimming shortened V by 1 base and J by 2 bases, and 12 bases separated the two germline ends. The germline gives CDR1 MGHRA, CDR2 YSYEKL. The CDR3 sequence: CASSQGTVRPYEQYF. As DNA, the CDR3 is TGCGCCAGCAGCCAAGGGACAGTTCGTCCCTACGAGCAGTACTTC.

The chain employs TRBV15 and TRBJ2-5; D might be TRBD1 (5 bases). This CDR3 has 15 residues. Germline values: CDR1 LNHNV, CDR2 YYDKDF (reference sequence). V dropped 0 bases and J dropped 4 bases, with 12 bases sitting between them. CDR3: CATSRDPVGPETQYF. CDR3 DNA: TGTGCCACCAGCAGAGATCCGGTGGGGCCAGAGACCCAGTACTTC.

This clone is a singleton in its sample. The chain has TRBV12-5 and TRBJ1-4; no clear D gene. Germline V CDR1 and CDR2: LGHNT, FRNRAP. Trimming removed 0 bases from V and 8 bases from J, with 7 bases in between. The CDR3 runs to 13 residues. In DNA form, the CDR3 reads TGTGCTAGTGGTTTGGTATTCGGGGAAAAACTGTTTTTT. Encoded protein: CASGLVFGEKLFF.

The rearrangement links TRBV11-1 to TRBJ1-1; D call uncertain. Trimming cost V 2 bases and J 1 base, with 5 bases left between them. CDR1 and CDR2 (germline): SGHAT, FQDESV (reference sequence). The CDR3 runs 13 residues. In nucleotides, the CDR3 is TGTGCCAGCAGCTTACAGGAGAACACTGAAGCTTTCTTT. Translated: CASSLQENTEAFF.

The V and J genes are TRBV7-2 and TRBJ1-2, with a weak D call TRBD1 (5 bases). The CDR3 is 13 residues long. Trimming left V 8 bases short and J 3 bases short, with 13 bases between. Germline-derived CDR1 and CDR2 are SGHTA and FQGNSA. CDR3 in amino acids: CASAEGLDYGYTF. CDR3 DNA: TGTGCCAGCGCGGAGGGGTTGGACTATGGCTACACCTTC.

In its sample, this clone was seen once. This chain connects TRBV6-5 to TRBJ2-5; 7 bases align to TRBD1. This CDR3 spans 15 amino acids. Germline CDR1 is MNHEY and CDR2 is SVGAGI. J lost 1 base, V lost 2 bases, and 4 bases had no gene match. CDR3 sequence (DNA): TGTGCCAGCAGTTACGGGACAGCTACCCAAGAGACCCAGTACTTC. Amino acid sequence: CASSYGTATQETQYF.

This clone was recorded a few times. V usage is TRBV15 and J usage is TRBJ2-5; D is perhaps TRBD2 (7 bases). There are 12 residues in the CDR3. Trimming took off 6 bases at V and 4 bases at J, with 9 bases between the two ends. Germline CDR1 is LNHNV and CDR2 is YYDKDF (reference sequence). Here the CDR3 DNA reads TGTGCCACCAGTGGGGGGGCAGAGACCCAGTACTTC. This gives the protein CATSGGAETQYF.

The J gene is TRBJ2-3, the V gene TRBV4-2, with D perhaps TRBD2 (7 bases). This CDR3 is built from 15 residues. The germline V gene has CDR1 LGHNA and CDR2 YNFKEQ. Trimming shortened V by 5 bases and J by 5 bases, and 17 bases separated the two germline ends. In DNA form, the CDR3 reads TGTGCCAGCAGCTCAACTGCCGGGGGGCGAGATACGCAGTATTTT. This codes for CASSSTAGGRDTQYF.

The chain has TRBV5-1 and TRBJ1-5; maybe TRBD1 (6 bases). This CDR3 contains 15 residues. The germline V and J ends were trimmed by 4 bases and 2 bases, with 13 bases remaining between them. Per the germline V gene, CDR1 is SGHRS and CDR2 is YFSETQ. CDR3 bases: TGCGCCAGCAGCCAAAGAGGGGGACGCAATCAGCCCCAGCATTTT. Encoded protein: CASSQRGGRNQPQHF.

V usage is TRBV5-6 and J usage is TRBJ1-2; no definite D call. The CDR3 runs 15 residues. Per germline, CDR1 SGHDT and CDR2 YYEEEE. V shed 0 bases and J shed 3 bases, with 12 bases lying between them. CDR3 nucleotides: TGTGCCAGCAGCTTGGGGACTGACCCCGACTATGGCTACACCTTC. Its protein product is CASSLGTDPDYGYTF.

The J gene is TRBJ1-2, the V gene TRBV18, with 7 bases lining up with TRBD1. CDR1 and CDR2 from the germline V gene are KGHSH and LQKENI. CDR3 length: 14 residues. V lost 5 bases, J lost 8 bases, and 11 bases stayed unmatched. In DNA form, the CDR3 reads TGTGCCAGCTCAATGCTCGACAGGGACTTAGGCTACACCTTC. Its translation: CASSMLDRDLGYTF.

The V gene is TRBV6-4, the J gene TRBJ2-3, with D maybe TRBD1 (5 bases). V was trimmed by 2 bases and J by 6 bases, leaving 9 bases between them. The CDR3 has 13 residues. Germline lookup yields CDR1 MRHNA and CDR2 SNTAGT. CDR3 sequence (DNA): TGTGCCAGCAGTGACCAGGGCAGGGATACGCAGTATTTT. Protein product: CASSDQGRDTQYF.

There are a few counts of this clone. Different DNA sequences within this sample yield the same CDR3. The chain is built from TRBV27 and TRBJ1-2, with 12 bases aligning to TRBD1. Germline V lookup: CDR1 MNHEY, CDR2 SMNVEV (reference sequence). V lost 4 bases and J lost 5; bases outside the gene matches: 5. This CDR3 has 15 amino acids. In DNA, the CDR3 is TGTGCCAGCAGTTACCGGGACAGGGGGCGGTATGGCTACACCTTC. This sequence encodes CASSYRDRGRYGYTF.

This rearrangement joins TRBV3-1 (or the pseudogene TRBV3-2) to TRBJ2-5, with 7 nucleotides matching TRBD2. V shed 2 bases, J shed 5 bases, and the junction held 11 bases outside the gene matches. The CDR3 is made up of 16 amino acids. Germline V gene sequence: CDR1 LGHDT, CDR2 YNNKEL (reference sequence). Here the CDR3 DNA reads TGTGCCAGCAGCCAATGGGGGGGTAGGATAGGGGAGACCCAGTACTTC. This codes for CASSQWGGRIGETQYF.

As DNA, the CDR3 is TGCGCCAGCACCGACAGGCCGTCCGGAGCTGGGGCCAACGTCCTGACTTTC. This codes for CASTDRPSGAGANVLTF. The V and J genes are TRBV5-1 and TRBJ2-6, with a weak D call TRBD1 (6 bases). V gave up 6 bases and J gave up 2 bases, with 18 bases separating them. The V gene's germline CDR1 is SGHRS and CDR2 YFSETQ. The CDR3 loop spans 17 amino acids.

The chain has TRBV6-5 and TRBJ1-2, with 7 bases identical to TRBD1. The germline gives CDR1 MNHEY, CDR2 SVGAGI. J lost 3 bases, V lost 5 bases, and 9 bases had no gene match. The CDR3 contains 15 residues. The CDR3 region has the DNA TGTGCCAGCAGTCGACAGGGCCCTCGCTACTATGGCTACACCTTC. The encoded protein is CASSRQGPRYYGYTF.

This chain uses TRBV3-1 (or the pseudogene TRBV3-2) with TRBJ2-3; D gene uncertain. Trimming pared 1 base from V and 7 bases from J, leaving 15 bases between. The CDR3 loop spans 15 amino acids. Per the germline V gene, CDR1 is LGHDT and CDR2 is YNNKEL (reference sequence). The CDR3 bases are TGTGCCAGCAGCCAAGGAGATCGAAACAGAAATACGCAGTATTTT. Translated, it gives CASSQGDRNRNTQYF.

The rearrangement links TRBV5-4 to TRBJ1-2; 12 bases agree with TRBD1. V lost 0 bases to trimming and J lost 7 bases; unmatched junction nucleotides: 4. The CDR3 runs 15 residues. The germline V gene encodes CDR1 SGHNT and CDR2 YYREEE (reference sequence). CDR3 DNA: TGTGCCAGCAGCTTGGAGGGACAGGGGGCTTCTGGCTACACCTTC. Protein product: CASSLEGQGASGYTF.

The chain joins TRBV10-3 to TRBJ1-1; TRBD1 is a possible D gene (6 bases). Trimming shortened V by 6 bases and J by 6 bases, and 20 bases separated the two germline ends. This CDR3 has 15 residues. Germline V gene sequence: CDR1 ENHRY, CDR2 SYGVKD. This CDR3 reads CAISPAQGMKAEAFF. CDR3 DNA: TGTGCCATCAGCCCAGCACAGGGAATGAAGGCTGAAGCTTTCTTT.

This clone was observed once. This sequence joins TRBV5-1 and TRBJ1-1; D call uncertain. V lost 4 bases, J lost 7 bases, and 11 bases lay in between. CDR3 length equals 12 residues. Germline V CDR1 and CDR2: SGHRS, YFSETQ. The CDR3 reads CASSDNRIEAFF. The CDR3 bases are TGCGCCAGCAGCGACAACAGAATTGAAGCTTTCTTT.

The chain is built from TRBV6-5 and TRBJ2-5, with 8 bases matching TRBD1. CDR3 length: 12 residues. Germline CDR1 and CDR2: MNHEY and SVGAGI. V was clipped by 8 bases and J by 7 bases; unmatched bases: 6. CDR3 amino acids: CASHDRGGTQYF. In DNA form, the CDR3 reads TGTGCCAGCCACGACAGGGGAGGGACCCAGTACTTC.

This chain connects TRBV9 to TRBJ1-1, with D possibly matching TRBD1 (6 bases). The ends were cut back, 1 base at V and 1 base at J, with 8 bases in the middle. This CDR3 comprises 14 residues. The germline V gene has CDR1 SGDLS and CDR2 YYNGEE. For the CDR3, the DNA is TGTGCCAGCAGCGTAATAGGGGGGAACACTGAAGCTTTCTTT. Residues: CASSVIGGNTEAFF.